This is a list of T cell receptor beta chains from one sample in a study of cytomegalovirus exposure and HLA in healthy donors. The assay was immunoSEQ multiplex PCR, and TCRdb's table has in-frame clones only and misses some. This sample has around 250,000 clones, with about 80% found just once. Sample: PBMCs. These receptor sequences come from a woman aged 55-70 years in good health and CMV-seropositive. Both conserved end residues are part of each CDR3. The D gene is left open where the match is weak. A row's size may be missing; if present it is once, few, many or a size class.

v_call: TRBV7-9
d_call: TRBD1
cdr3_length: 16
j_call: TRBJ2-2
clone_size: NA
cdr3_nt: TGTGCCAGCAGCTCACCGGGACAGTTTTTTGCCGGGGAGCTGTTTTTT
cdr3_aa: CASSSPGQFFAGELFF

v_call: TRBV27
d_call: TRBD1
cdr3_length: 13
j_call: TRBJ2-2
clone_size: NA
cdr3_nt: TGTGCCAGCAGTTCTACAGGGGTCGGGGAGCTGTTTTTT
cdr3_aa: CASSSTGVGELFF

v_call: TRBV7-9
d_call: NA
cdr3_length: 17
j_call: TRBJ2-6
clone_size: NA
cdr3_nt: TGTGCCAGCAGCTTAGCGGCGGGCGGGCCTGGGGCCAACGTCCTGACTTTC
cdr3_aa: CASSLAAGGPGANVLTF

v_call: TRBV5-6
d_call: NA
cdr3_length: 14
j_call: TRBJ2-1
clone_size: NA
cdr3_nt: TGTGCCAGCAGCTTGGTTGCGACCTACAATGAGCAGTTCTTC
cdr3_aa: CASSLVATYNEQFF

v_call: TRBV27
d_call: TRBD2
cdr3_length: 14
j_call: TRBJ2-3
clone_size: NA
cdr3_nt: TGTGCCAGCAGGAGCGGGAGATTGACAGATACGCAGTATTTT
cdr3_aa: CASRSGRLTDTQYF

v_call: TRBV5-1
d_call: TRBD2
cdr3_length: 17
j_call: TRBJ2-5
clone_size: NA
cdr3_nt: TGCGCCAGCAGCTTATGGACTAGCGGGAGGGCCCACGAGACCCAGTACTTC
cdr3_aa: CASSLWTSGRAHETQYF

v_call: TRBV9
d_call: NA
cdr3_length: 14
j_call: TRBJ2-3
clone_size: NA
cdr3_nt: TGTGCCAGCAGCCAGACAGGCACCACAGATACGCAGTATTTT
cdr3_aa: CASSQTGTTDTQYF

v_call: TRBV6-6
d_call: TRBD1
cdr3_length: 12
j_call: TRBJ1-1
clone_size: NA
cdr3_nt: TGTGCCAGCAGTCTAGGACAGGGAGAAGCTTTCTTT
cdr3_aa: CASSLGQGEAFF

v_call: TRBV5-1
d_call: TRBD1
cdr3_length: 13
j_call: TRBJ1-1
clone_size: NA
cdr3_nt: TGCGCCAGCAAGACAGGGATGAACACTGAAGCTTTCTTT
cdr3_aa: CASKTGMNTEAFF

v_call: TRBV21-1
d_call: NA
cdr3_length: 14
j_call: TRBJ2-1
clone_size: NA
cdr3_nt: TGTGCCAGCAGCAAAGGCCAGGGAATGAATGAGCAGTTCTTC
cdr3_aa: CASSKGQGMNEQFF

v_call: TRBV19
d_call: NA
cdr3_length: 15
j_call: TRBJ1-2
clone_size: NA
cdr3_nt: TGTGCCAGTAGTACTCGAGGGGGTAAGGACTATGGCTACACCTTC
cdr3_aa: CASSTRGGKDYGYTF

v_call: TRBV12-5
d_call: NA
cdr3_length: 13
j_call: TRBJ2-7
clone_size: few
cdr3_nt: TGTGCTAGTGCCCTCAGGGGCCCCTACGAGCAGTACTTC
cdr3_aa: CASALRGPYEQYF

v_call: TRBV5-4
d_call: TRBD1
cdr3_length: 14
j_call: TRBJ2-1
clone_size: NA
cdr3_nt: TGTGCCAGCAGCCCCGGGACAGGGGGGTTTGAGCAGTTCTTC
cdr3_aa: CASSPGTGGFEQFF

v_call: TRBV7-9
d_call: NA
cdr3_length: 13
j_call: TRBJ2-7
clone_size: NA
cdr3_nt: TGTGCCAGCAGCTTACGAGGTGCTAACGAGCAGTACTTC
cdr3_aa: CASSLRGANEQYF

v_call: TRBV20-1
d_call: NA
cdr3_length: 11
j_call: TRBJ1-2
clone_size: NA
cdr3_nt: TGCAGTGCTGAAGAGAGCTATGGCTACACCTTC
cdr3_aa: CSAEESYGYTF

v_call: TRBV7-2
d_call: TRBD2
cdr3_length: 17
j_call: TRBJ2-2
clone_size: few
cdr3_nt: TGTGCCAGCAGTTCCCCTAGCGGGAGGGGGTACACCGGGGAGCTGTTTTTT
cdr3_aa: CASSSPSGRGYTGELFF

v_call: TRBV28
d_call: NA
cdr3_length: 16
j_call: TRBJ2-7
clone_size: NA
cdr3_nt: TGTGCCAGCAGACCGCGGGGCAGGCTAGGGTCCTACGAGCAGTACTTC
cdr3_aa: CASRPRGRLGSYEQYF

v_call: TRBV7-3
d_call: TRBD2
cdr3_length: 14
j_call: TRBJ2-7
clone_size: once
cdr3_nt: TGTGCCAGCAGCTTAGCGGGACTAGCGTCTGAGCAGTACTTC
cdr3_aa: CASSLAGLASEQYF

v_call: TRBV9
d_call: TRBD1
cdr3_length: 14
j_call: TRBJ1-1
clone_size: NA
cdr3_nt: TGTGCCAGCAGCGAGGGACAGCGGAACACTGAAGCTTTCTTT
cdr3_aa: CASSEGQRNTEAFF

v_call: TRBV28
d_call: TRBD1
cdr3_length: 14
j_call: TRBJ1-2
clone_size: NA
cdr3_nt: TGTGCCAGCAGTTTCAGGGGGGAATACTATGGCTACACCTTC
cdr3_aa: CASSFRGEYYGYTF

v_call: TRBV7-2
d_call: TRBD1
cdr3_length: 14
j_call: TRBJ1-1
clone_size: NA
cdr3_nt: TGTGCCAGCAGCTTAGAAAACAGGGGCACTGAAGCTTTCTTT
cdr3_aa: CASSLENRGTEAFF

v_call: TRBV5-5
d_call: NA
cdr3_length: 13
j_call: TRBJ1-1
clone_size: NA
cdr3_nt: TGTGCCAGCAGCTTGCGCGAGAACACTGAAGCTTTCTTT
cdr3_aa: CASSLRENTEAFF

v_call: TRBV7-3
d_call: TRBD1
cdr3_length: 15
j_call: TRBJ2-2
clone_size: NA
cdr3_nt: TGTGCCAGCAGCTTAACCGCGACAGGGCCCGGGGAGCTGTTTTTT
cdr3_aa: CASSLTATGPGELFF

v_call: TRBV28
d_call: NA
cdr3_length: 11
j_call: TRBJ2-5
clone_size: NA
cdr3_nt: TGTGCCAGCAGACAGATGGAGACCCAGTACTTC
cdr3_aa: CASRQMETQYF

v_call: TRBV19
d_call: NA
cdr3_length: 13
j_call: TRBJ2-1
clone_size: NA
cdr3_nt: TGTGCCAGTACCCAATTCAGGGGCAATGAGCAGTTCTTC
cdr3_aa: CASTQFRGNEQFF

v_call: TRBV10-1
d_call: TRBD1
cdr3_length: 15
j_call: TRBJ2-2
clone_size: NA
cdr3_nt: TGCGCCACTGGGGACAGCCAGCCGAACACCGGGGAGCTGTTTTTT
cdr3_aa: CATGDSQPNTGELFF

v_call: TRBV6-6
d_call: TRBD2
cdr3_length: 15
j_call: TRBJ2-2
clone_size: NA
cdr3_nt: TGTGCCAGCAGTTACCCCAGCGGGAGTACCGGGGAGCTGTTTTTT
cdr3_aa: CASSYPSGSTGELFF

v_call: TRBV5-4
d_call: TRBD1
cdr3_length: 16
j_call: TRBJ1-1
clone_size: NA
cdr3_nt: TGTGCCAGCAGCTTATTCCCGGGGACAGGGGACACTGAAGCTTTCTTT
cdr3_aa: CASSLFPGTGDTEAFF

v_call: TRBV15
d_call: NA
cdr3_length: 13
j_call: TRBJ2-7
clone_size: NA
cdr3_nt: TGTGCCACCAGCAGGAGCAACAGGGACGAGCAGTACTTC
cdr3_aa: CATSRSNRDEQYF